Presented here are 24 T cell receptor beta chains from one specimen sequenced in a study of blood T cell repertoires in COVID-19. Sequencing was performed with immunoSEQ multiplex PCR; in TCRdb, only in-frame clones are kept and a portion is missing. The sample includes 200,000 to 300,000 clones, approximately 85% of them seen just once. Input material: peripheral blood. Receptors were obtained from a human donor in a cohort sampled during active COVID-19.

The chain couples TRBV5-1 to TRBJ2-7, with 7 bases identical to TRBD1. Germline CDR1 reads SGHRS; CDR2 reads YFSETQ. The CDR3 contains 14 residues. The V gene end was trimmed by 4 bases and the J gene end by 0 bases; junction bases not matched to a gene: 4. This CDR3 reads CASSGTVRSYEQYF. In DNA, the CDR3 is TGCGCCAGCAGCGGGACAGTACGCTCCTACGAGCAGTACTTC.

The chain combines TRBV3-1 (or the pseudogene TRBV3-2) with TRBJ2-3; no clear D. The CDR3 totals 13 residues. Germline V gene lookup returns CDR1 LGHDT and CDR2 YNNKEL (reference sequence). Trimming took 5 bases from V and 2 from J, leaving 8 bases between them. For the CDR3, the DNA is TGTGCCAGCAGCTACATCCTCACAGATACGCAGTATTTT. Encoded protein: CASSYILTDTQYF.

The genes are TRBV6-5 and TRBJ2-7; 7 nucleotides line up with TRBD1. The CDR3 is made up of 14 amino acids. Trimming took 8 bases from V and 0 from J; bases not matched to a gene: 7. Germline loops: CDR1 MNHEY, CDR2 SVGAGI. CDR3 region: CASGDRASSYEQYF. CDR3 DNA sequence: TGTGCCAGCGGCGACAGGGCCAGCTCCTACGAGCAGTACTTC.

This chain connects TRBV24-1 to TRBJ1-2; TRBD1 matches at 7 bases. This CDR3 is 14 amino acids long. V lost 4 bases, J lost 1 base, and 2 bases stayed unmatched. Germline CDR1 and CDR2: KGHDR and SFDVKD. The CDR3 nucleotides read TGTGCCACCAGTGAGGGGACAGTTAACTATGGCTACACCTTC. Translation: CATSEGTVNYGYTF.

This clone was seen just once. The chain has TRBV19 and TRBJ1-2, with D hard to call. Germline V gives CDR1 LNHDA, CDR2 SQIVND (reference sequence). This CDR3 comprises 16 residues. The V and J ends lost 1 base and 4 bases respectively, with 16 bases between them. CDR3 coding DNA: TGTGCCAGTAGTATAGGAGACACCCTACTCTTCTATGGCTACACCTTC. Amino acid sequence: CASSIGDTLLFYGYTF.

This clone was seen only once. The rearrangement joins TRBV4-3 to TRBJ2-7; D perhaps matches TRBD2 (5 bases). The germline V and J ends were trimmed by 0 bases and 6 bases, with 12 bases remaining between them. Germline CDR1 LGHNA, CDR2 YSLEER. CDR3 length: 14 amino acids. CDR3 coding DNA: TGCGCCAGCAGCCAAGACCCGGGAACCCCCGAGCAGTACTTC. It specifies CASSQDPGTPEQYF.

The CDR3, as DNA: TGTGCCATCAGTGAGTCCCCGGACAGGGTCTCCTACGAGCAGTACTTC. Its translation is CAISESPDRVSYEQYF. The rearrangement links TRBV10-3 to TRBJ2-7; TRBD1 aligns across 8 bases. V lost 0 bases, J lost 0 bases, and 4 bases stayed unmatched. The germline V gene has CDR1 ENHRY and CDR2 SYGVKD. This CDR3 comprises 16 residues.

The chain recombines TRBV27 with TRBJ1-6; D unclear. V lost 6 bases and J 0 bases, leaving 15 bases between the germline ends. CDR3 length equals 17 residues. Looked up from germline, CDR1 is MNHEY and CDR2 is SMNVEV (reference sequence). The CDR3 DNA follows: TGTGCCAGCAGGTCCCTTGCGGATAGCTCCTATAATTCACCCCTCCACTTT. Amino acid sequence: CASRSLADSSYNSPLHF.

The chain links TRBV18 to TRBJ2-7; D is uncertain. Trimming cost V 2 bases and J 1 base, with 9 bases left between them. Germline V gives CDR1 KGHSH, CDR2 LQKENI. The CDR3 extends over 14 amino acids. The CDR3, as DNA: TGTGCCAGCTCACCAAACTGGGCTTCCTACGAGCAGTACTTC. Amino acid sequence: CASSPNWASYEQYF.

This chain uses TRBV11-2 with TRBJ2-5, with a possible D match to TRBD2 (6 bases). Trimming took off 0 bases at V and 5 bases at J, with 10 bases between the two ends. There are 14 residues in the CDR3. CDR1 and CDR2 from the germline V gene are SGHAT and FQNNGV. CDR3 region: CASSLDTGSETQYF. DNA for the CDR3: TGTGCCAGCAGCTTAGATACCGGGAGCGAGACCCAGTACTTC.

The rearrangement uses TRBV4-1 and TRBJ2-5; the D is unclear. In germline, CDR1 is MGHRA, CDR2 YSYEKL. The CDR3 covers 13 residues. The germline V and J ends were trimmed by 0 bases and 4 bases, with 6 bases remaining between them. The DNA of the CDR3 is TGCGCCAGCAGCCAAGATCCGGTAGAGACCCAGTACTTC. The encoded protein is CASSQDPVETQYF.

The V gene is TRBV5-1, the J gene TRBJ1-4; tentatively, D is TRBD1 (5 bases). CDR3 size: 15 residues. Germline CDR1 SGHRS, CDR2 YFSETQ. Trimming cost V 4 bases and J 6 bases, with 16 bases left between them. CDR3 sequence reads: CASSSGGEQDEKLFF. The CDR3 DNA is TGCGCCAGCAGCAGCGGGGGAGAGCAAGATGAAAAACTGTTTTTT.

The genes are TRBV12-3 or TRBV12-4 and TRBJ1-1; TRBD1 matches 9 bases. This CDR3 is built from 12 residues. J was trimmed by 6 bases and V by 7 bases; bases with no gene match: 3. Here the CDR3 reads CASKQGAAEAFF. DNA of the CDR3: TGTGCCAGCAAACAGGGGGCTGCTGAAGCTTTCTTT.

The CDR3 sequence is CASRTPYYGYTF. The CDR3 DNA is TGCGCCAGCCGGACACCATACTATGGCTACACCTTC. The chain couples TRBV23-1 to TRBJ1-2; a possible D gene is TRBD1 (5 bases). TRBV23-1 has ORF status, its function being uncertain. This CDR3 spans 12 amino acids. V shed 8 bases and J shed 3 bases, with 10 bases lying between them.

The count of this clone is one. V gene TRBV24-1 combines with J gene TRBJ2-1; D is perhaps TRBD1 (6 bases). The CDR3 is made up of 14 amino acids. From germline, CDR1 is KGHDR and CDR2 SFDVKD. Trimming stripped 4 bases from V and 8 bases from J, with 14 bases between. DNA for the CDR3: TGTGCCACCAGTGACCCCACAGGGAACCATGAGCAGTTCTTC. This encodes CATSDPTGNHEQFF.

This clone was observed a single time. The V call is TRBV12-3 or TRBV12-4, the J call TRBJ2-7; 7 nucleotides match TRBD2. Trimming cost V 7 bases and J 10 bases; bases outside gene matches: 13. The length of the CDR3 is 13 residues. This CDR3 is CASTIGTTTQQYF. CDR3 in DNA: TGTGCCAGCACAATTGGGACTACCACTCAACAGTACTTC.

The rearrangement links TRBV19 to TRBJ2-7; D may be TRBD2 (5 bases). The CDR3 has 13 residues. CDR1 is LNHDA and CDR2 is SQIVND in the germline V gene (reference sequence). Trimming removed 5 bases at V and 4 bases at J, with 12 bases between. The CDR3 coding sequence is TGTGCCAGTAGTCCCCACGAGGGTTACGAGCAGTACTTC. Residues: CASSPHEGYEQYF. Full variable domain (outside the CDR3, taken from reference TRBV19 and TRBJ2-7): DGGITQSPKYLFRKEGQNVTLSCEQNLNHDAMYWYRQDPGQGLRLIYYSQIVNDFQKGDIAEGYSVSREKKESFPLTVTSAQKNPTAFYLCASSPHEGYEQYFGPGTRLTVT.

This chain uses TRBV30 with TRBJ2-1, with D perhaps matching TRBD2 (6 bases). V was cut by 4 bases and J by 6 bases, with 13 bases left in between. The CDR3 extends over 13 amino acids. Germline assignment: CDR1 GTSNPN and CDR2 SVGIG (reference sequence). The CDR3 DNA sequence: TGTGCCTGGAATAAAGGGCGGGGCAATGAGCAGTTCTTC. This sequence encodes CAWNKGRGNEQFF.

The chain links TRBV5-1 to TRBJ1-2; no firm D call. The germline V and J ends were trimmed by 7 bases and 7 bases, with 17 bases remaining between them. The CDR3 extends over 13 amino acids. The germline gives CDR1 SGHRS, CDR2 YFSETQ. Here the CDR3 reads CASDDAGRIGYTF. CDR3 nucleotides: TGCGCCAGCGACGACGCGGGAAGGATTGGCTACACCTTC.

The chain couples TRBV18 to TRBJ1-6, with TRBD1 identical over 7 bases. The CDR3 is 14 residues long. Per germline, CDR1 KGHSH and CDR2 LQKENI. After removal of 4 bases from V and 7 bases from J, the junction contained 4 bases not matched to a gene. The CDR3 sequence: CASSLPGQNSPLHF. CDR3 sequence (DNA): TGTGCCAGCTCACTCCCGGGACAGAATTCACCCCTCCACTTT.

V gene TRBV11-2 combines with J gene TRBJ1-1, with D hard to call. Germline V CDR1 and CDR2: SGHAT, FQNNGV. The V gene lost 5 bases and the J gene lost 1 base, with 11 bases spanning the gap. The CDR3 covers 14 residues. DNA of the CDR3: TGTGCCAGCAGCGCCACAGCCGGGAACACTGAAGCTTTCTTT. It is translated as CASSATAGNTEAFF.

This chain uses TRBV6-5 with TRBJ2-1; no clear D gene. Deletions cut 6 bases from V and 5 bases from J, with 17 bases between. Per germline, CDR1 MNHEY and CDR2 SVGAGI. This CDR3 comprises 15 residues. CDR3 in DNA: TGTGCCAGCAGCCGACCAGCGTATTCTGACAATGAGCAGTTCTTC. Protein product: CASSRPAYSDNEQFF.

This chain uses TRBV28 with TRBJ2-7; D perhaps matches TRBD2 (6 bases). The V gene's germline CDR1 is MDHEN and CDR2 SYDVKM. Trimming took off 7 bases at V and 6 bases at J, with 16 bases between the two ends. This CDR3 spans 13 amino acids. CDR3: CASTSTSLTEQYF. The CDR3 coding sequence is TGTGCCAGCACTAGTACTAGCTTAACCGAGCAGTACTTC.

The rearrangement uses TRBV25-1 and TRBJ1-5; 9 bases are a match to TRBD1. The CDR3 totals 14 residues. The ends lost 7 bases at V and 7 bases at J; junction bases unmatched: 8. CDR1 and CDR2 from the germline V gene are MGHDK and SYGVNS. The CDR3: CASMPGQGGQPQHF. CDR3 coding DNA: TGTGCCAGCATGCCGGGACAGGGAGGACAGCCCCAGCATTTT. The full variable domain, in which reference TRBV25-1 and TRBJ1-5 provide the parts outside the CDR3, is EADIYQTPRYLVIGTGKKITLECSQTMGHDKMYWYQQDPGMELHLIHYSYGVNSTEKGDLSSESTVSRIRTEHFPLTLESARPSHTSQYLCASMPGQGGQPQHFGDGTRLSIL.